The TCR beta chain described here comes from a study of cytomegalovirus exposure and HLA in healthy donors. Findings of the study overall: TCR beta V- and J-gene trimming was later associated with a missense DCLRE1C variant. Researchers had no immune exposure information except CMV serostatus available.

In this sample, this clone turned up once. The antigen remains undetermined. Germline is not matched at one junction end, which may reflect a read error. Every donor was a healthy person donating bone marrow. PCR amplification relied on 60 Vbeta primers (plus 13 Jbeta primers). Profiling relied on immunoSEQ multiplex PCR, and the TCRdb table lists in-frame clones only, not all of them. The sample consists of 90,000 to 150,000 clones, roughly 80% of them appearing once. The CDR3 loop spans 14 amino acids. From germline, CDR1 is MNHEY and CDR2 SVGAGI. The receptor was isolated from a woman in her thirties in good health and CMV-seropositive. This sequence joins TRBV6-5 and TRBJ1-2, with a weak D call TRBD1 (5 bases). The sample taken for sequencing was PBMCs. The CDR3 DNA is TGTGCCGGCAGAACTGCGACAGATAGAAGCGGCTACACCTTC. It yields the protein CAGRTATDRSGYTF.